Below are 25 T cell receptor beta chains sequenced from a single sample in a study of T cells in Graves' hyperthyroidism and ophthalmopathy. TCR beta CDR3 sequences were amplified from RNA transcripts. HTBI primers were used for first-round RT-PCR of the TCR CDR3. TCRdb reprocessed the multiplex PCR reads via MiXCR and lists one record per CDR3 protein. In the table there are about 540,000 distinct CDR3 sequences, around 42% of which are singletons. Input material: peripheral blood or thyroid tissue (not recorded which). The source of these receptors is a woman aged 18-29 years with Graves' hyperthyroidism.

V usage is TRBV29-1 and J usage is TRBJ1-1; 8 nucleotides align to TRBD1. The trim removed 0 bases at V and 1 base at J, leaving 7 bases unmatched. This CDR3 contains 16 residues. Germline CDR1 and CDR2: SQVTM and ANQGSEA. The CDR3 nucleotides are TGCAGCGTTGAAGAGAGTCCCGGGACAGGGAACACTGAAGCTTTCTTT. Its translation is CSVEESPGTGNTEAFF.

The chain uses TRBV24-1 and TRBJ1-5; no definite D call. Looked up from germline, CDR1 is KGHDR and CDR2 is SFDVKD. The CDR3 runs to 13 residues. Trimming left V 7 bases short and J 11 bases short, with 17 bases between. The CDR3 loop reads CATRALEQETQHF. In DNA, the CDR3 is TGTGCCACCAGAGCACTGGAGCAAGAGACCCAGCATTTT.

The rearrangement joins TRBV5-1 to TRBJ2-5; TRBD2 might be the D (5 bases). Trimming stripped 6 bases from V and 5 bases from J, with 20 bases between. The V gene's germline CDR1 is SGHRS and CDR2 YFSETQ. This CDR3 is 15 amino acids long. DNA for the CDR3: TGCGCCAGCACGCGTTTTCGCGAGAGGGTTGAGACCCAGTACTTC. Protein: CASTRFRERVETQYF.

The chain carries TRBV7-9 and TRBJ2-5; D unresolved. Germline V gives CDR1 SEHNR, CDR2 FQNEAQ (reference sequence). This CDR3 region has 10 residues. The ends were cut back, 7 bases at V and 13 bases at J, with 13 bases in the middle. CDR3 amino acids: CASTPLGPYF. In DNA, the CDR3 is TGTGCCAGCACGCCGCTGGGCCCGTACTTC.

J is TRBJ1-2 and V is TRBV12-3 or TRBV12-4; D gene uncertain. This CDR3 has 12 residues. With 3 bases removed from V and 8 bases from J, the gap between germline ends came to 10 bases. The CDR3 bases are TGTGCCAGCAGTTTCGACATCCACGGCTACACCTTC. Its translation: CASSFDIHGYTF.

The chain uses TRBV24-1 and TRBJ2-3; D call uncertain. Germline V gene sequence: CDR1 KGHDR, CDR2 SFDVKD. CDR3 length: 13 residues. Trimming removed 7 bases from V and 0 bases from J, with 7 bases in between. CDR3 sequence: CATSDASTDTQYF. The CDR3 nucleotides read TGTGCCACCAGCGATGCTAGCACAGATACGCAGTATTTT.

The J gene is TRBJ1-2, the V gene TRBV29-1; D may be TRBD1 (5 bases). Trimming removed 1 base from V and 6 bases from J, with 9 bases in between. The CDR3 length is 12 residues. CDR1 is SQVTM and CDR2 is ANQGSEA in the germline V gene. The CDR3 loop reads CSVEVRRDGYTF. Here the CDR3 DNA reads TGCAGCGTTGAAGTTCGCAGGGATGGCTACACCTTC.

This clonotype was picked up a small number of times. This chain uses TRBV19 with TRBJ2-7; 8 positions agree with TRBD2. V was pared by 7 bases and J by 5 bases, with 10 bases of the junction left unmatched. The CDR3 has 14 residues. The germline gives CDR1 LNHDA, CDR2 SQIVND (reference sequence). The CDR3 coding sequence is TGTGCCAGTACCCCGGGGCGGGGGGCAAACGAGCAGTACTTC. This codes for CASTPGRGANEQYF.

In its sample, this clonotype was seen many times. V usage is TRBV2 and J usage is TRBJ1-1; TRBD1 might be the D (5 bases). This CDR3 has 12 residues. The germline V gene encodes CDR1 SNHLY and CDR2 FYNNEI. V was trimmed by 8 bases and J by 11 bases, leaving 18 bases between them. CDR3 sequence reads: CASPGTLVKAFF. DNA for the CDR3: TGTGCCAGCCCCGGGACCTTGGTCAAGGCTTTCTTT. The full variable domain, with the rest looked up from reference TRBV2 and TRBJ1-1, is EPEVTQTPSHQVTQMGQEVILRCVPISNHLYFYWYRQILGQKVEFLVSFYNNEISEKSEIFDDQFSVERPDGSNFTLKIRSTKLEDSAMYFCASPGTLVKAFFGQGTRLTVV.

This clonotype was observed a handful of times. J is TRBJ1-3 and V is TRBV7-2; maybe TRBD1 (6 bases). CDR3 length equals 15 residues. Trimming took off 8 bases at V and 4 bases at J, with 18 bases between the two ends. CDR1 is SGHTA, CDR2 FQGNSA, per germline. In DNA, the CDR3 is TGTGCCAGCTCACCACAGGGCCGCGCGGGAAACACCATATATTTT. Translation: CASSPQGRAGNTIYF.

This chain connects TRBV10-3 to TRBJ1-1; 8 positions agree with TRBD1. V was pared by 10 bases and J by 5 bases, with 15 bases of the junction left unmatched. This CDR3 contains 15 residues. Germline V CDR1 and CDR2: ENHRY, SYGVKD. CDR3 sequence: CASRTGQGERTEAFF. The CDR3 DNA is TGTGCCAGCAGAACCGGACAGGGCGAGCGGACTGAAGCTTTCTTT.

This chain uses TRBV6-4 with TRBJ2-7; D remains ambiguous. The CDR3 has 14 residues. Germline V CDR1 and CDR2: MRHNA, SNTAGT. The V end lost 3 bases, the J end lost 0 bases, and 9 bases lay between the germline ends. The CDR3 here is CASSEVGSSYEQYF. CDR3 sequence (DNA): TGTGCCAGCAGTGAGGTCGGCAGCTCCTACGAGCAGTACTTC.

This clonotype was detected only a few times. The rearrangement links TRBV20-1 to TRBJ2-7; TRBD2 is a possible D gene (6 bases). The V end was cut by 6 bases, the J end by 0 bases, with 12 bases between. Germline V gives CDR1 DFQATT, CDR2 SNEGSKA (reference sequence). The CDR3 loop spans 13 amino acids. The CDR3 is CSAGTGHSYEQYF. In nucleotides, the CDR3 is TGCAGTGCCGGGACTGGACACTCCTACGAGCAGTACTTC.

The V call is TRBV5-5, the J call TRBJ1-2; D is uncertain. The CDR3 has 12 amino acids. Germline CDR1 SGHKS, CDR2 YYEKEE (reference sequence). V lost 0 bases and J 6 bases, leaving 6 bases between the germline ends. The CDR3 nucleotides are TGTGCCAGCAGCTTGGCCACTAATGGCTACACCTTC. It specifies CASSLATNGYTF.

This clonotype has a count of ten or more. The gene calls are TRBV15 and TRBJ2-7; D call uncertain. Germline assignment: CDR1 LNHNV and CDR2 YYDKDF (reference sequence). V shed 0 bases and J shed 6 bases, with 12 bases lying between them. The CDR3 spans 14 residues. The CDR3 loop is CATSRDMALSEQYF. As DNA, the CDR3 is TGTGCCACCAGCAGAGATATGGCCCTAAGCGAGCAGTACTTC.

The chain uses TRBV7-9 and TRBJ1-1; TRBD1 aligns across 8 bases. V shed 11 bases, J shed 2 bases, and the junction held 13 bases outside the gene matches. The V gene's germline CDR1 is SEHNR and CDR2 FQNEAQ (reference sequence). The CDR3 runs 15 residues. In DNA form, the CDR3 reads TGTGCCTGCAATCCGGGACAGGTCCCAAACACTGAAGCTTTCTTT. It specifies CACNPGQVPNTEAFF. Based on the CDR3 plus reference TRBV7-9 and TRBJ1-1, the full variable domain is DTGVSQNPRHKITKRGQNVTFRCDPISEHNRLYWYRQTLGQGPEFLTYFQNEAQLEKSRLLSDRFSAERPKGSFSTLEIQRTEQGDSAMYLCACNPGQVPNTEAFFGQGTRLTVV.

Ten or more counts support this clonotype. CDR3: CASSLTSGTGELFF. CDR3 coding DNA: TGTGCCAGCAGCTTGACTAGCGGAACGGGGGAGCTGTTTTTT. The rearrangement joins TRBV7-9 to TRBJ2-2; the match to TRBD2 covers 9 bases. V lost 3 bases to trimming and J lost 8 bases; unmatched junction nucleotides: 4. Germline CDR1 and CDR2: SEHNR and FQNEAQ (reference sequence). CDR3 length: 14 residues.

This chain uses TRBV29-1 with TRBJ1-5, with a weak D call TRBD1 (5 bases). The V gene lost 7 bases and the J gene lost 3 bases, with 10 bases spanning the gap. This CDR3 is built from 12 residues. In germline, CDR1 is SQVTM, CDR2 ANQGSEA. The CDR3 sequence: CSARQFNQPQHF. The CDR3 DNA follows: TGCAGCGCTAGACAGTTCAATCAGCCCCAGCATTTT.

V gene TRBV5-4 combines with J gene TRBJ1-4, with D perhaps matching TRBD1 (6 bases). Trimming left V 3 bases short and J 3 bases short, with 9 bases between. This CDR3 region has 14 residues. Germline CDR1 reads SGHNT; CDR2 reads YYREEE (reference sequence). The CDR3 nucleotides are TGTGCCAGCAGCTCGGACAGTCCTAATGAAAAACTGTTTTTT. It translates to CASSSDSPNEKLFF.

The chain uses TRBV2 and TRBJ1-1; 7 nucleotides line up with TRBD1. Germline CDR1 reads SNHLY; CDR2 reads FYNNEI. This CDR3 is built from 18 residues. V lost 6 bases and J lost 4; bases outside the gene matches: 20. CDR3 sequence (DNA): TGTGCCAGCAGGTCCGGCGAGTATGTGAGACAGGGTGTCACTGAAGCTTTCTTT. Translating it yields CASRSGEYVRQGVTEAFF.

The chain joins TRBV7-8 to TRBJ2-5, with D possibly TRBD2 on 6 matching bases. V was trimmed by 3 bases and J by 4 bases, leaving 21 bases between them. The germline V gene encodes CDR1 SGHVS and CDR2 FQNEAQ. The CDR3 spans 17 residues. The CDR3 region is CASSLRLGTRRGETQYF. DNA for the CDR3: TGTGCCAGCAGCTTGCGACTTGGTACTAGGAGGGGAGAGACCCAGTACTTC.

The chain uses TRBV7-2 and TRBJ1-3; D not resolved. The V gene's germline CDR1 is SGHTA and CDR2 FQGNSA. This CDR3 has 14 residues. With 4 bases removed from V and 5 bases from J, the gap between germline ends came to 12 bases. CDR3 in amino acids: CASSYERARNTIYF. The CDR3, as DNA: TGTGCCAGCAGCTATGAGAGGGCTCGAAACACCATATATTTT.

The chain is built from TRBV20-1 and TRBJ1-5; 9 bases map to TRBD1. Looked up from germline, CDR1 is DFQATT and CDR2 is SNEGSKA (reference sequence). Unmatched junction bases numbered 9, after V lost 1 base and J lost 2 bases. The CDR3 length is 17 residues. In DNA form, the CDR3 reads TGCAGTGCTAGAGTTCCTCCGGGACAGGGAGGCAATCAGCCCCAGCATTTT. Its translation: CSARVPPGQGGNQPQHF.

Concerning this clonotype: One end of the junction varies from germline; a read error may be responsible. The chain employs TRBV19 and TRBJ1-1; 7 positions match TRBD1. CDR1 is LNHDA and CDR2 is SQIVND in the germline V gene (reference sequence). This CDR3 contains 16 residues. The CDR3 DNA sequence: TGTGCCAGTAGTATCCCCTGGACAGGAGGCTACACTGAAGCTTCCTTT. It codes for CASSIPWTGGYTEASF.

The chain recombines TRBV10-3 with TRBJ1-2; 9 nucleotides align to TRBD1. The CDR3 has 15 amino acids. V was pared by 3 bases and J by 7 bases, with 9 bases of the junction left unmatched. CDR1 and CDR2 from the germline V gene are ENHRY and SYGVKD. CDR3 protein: CAISDSYRDRAGYTF. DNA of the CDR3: TGTGCCATCAGTGACTCGTACCGGGACAGGGCTGGCTACACCTTC.